A selection of T cell receptor beta chains follows, all from one sample in a study of blood T cell repertoires in COVID-19. Clones were sequenced by immunoSEQ multiplex PCR, and TCRdb holds only the in-frame ones, with some missing. The table lists a few hundred thousand clones, roughly 90% of them singletons. The sample taken for sequencing was peripheral blood. The receptors were gathered from a man between 18 and 35 years old who had recovered from COVID-19. The CDR3 runs from the conserved cysteine through the conserved F or W. Each record gives: J gene, V gene, clone size, D gene, CDR3 protein, CDR3 DNA. D genes are given only for firm matches. Size is omitted from some rows. Given values are once, few, many or a class for expanded clones.

TRBJ2-7,TRBV19,.,.,CASSIIGREQYF,TGTGCCAGTAGTATAATCGGTCGCGAGCAGTACTTC
TRBJ2-4,TRBV18,.,TRBD2,CASSPTSSGGPIAKNIQYF,TGTGCCAGCTCACCGACGTCCAGCGGGGGCCCAATAGCCAAAAACATTCAGTACTTC
TRBJ2-1,TRBV19,.,TRBD1,CASSETGDEQFF,TGTGCCAGTAGCGAGACAGGGGATGAGCAGTTCTTC
TRBJ1-1,TRBV7-9,.,TRBD1,CASSPRQGRDTEAFF,TGTGCCAGCAGCCCGAGACAGGGGAGGGACACTGAAGCTTTCTTT
TRBJ2-4,TRBV15,.,TRBD2,CATSRAVGAGGAKNIQYF,TGTGCCACCAGCAGAGCCGTTGGCGCGGGAGGGGCCAAAAACATTCAGTACTTC
TRBJ2-7,TRBV11-2,.,TRBD2,CASSLVTSGSSQYF,TGTGCCAGCAGCTTAGTGACTAGCGGGAGCTCTCAGTACTTC
TRBJ1-6,TRBV3-1/TRBV3-2,.,.,CASSRLRGLSYNSPLHF,TGTGCCAGCAGCCGGCTCAGGGGACTATCCTATAATTCACCCCTCCACTTT
TRBJ2-7,TRBV3-1/TRBV3-2,.,.,CASSQDNSYEQYF,TGTGCCAGCAGCCAAGATAACTCCTACGAGCAGTACTTC
TRBJ2-2,TRBV2,.,.,CASFLGSAGELFF,TGTGCCAGCTTTTTGGGTAGCGCCGGGGAGCTGTTTTTT
TRBJ2-3,TRBV12-3/TRBV12-4,.,.,CASSLVQTDTQYF,TGTGCCAGCAGTTTGGTGCAGACAGATACGCAGTATTTT
TRBJ2-1,TRBV7-6,once,.,CASSSRLGYNNEQFF,TGTGCCAGCAGCTCCCGACTAGGGTATAACAATGAGCAGTTCTTC
TRBJ2-7,TRBV14,once,.,CASSQGLEQYF,TGTGCCAGCAGCCAAGGGCTTGAGCAGTACTTC
TRBJ2-3,TRBV2,once,TRBD2,CASSDYAGGAKDTQYF,TGTGCCAGCAGTGATTATGCGGGAGGGGCAAAAGATACGCAGTATTTT
TRBJ2-2,TRBV6-5,.,.,CASSYSGTGGGELFF,TGTGCCAGCAGTTACTCCGGGACCGGGGGCGGGGAGCTGTTTTTT
TRBJ2-3,TRBV29-1,.,TRBD2,CSDAGGGTDTQYF,TGCAGCGACGCTGGGGGGGGGACAGATACGCAGTATTTT
TRBJ2-1,TRBV6-5,.,TRBD2,CASSGVSSGNGEQFF,TGTGCCAGCTCTGGGGTGTCTAGCGGGAACGGTGAGCAGTTCTTC
TRBJ1-2,TRBV3-1/TRBV3-2,once,.,CASSKAGNYGYTF,TGTGCCAGCAGCAAGGCCGGGAACTATGGCTACACCTTC
TRBJ2-6,TRBV27,.,TRBD1,CASSTRTGRLSGANVLTF,TGTGCCAGCAGTACCCGGACAGGGAGACTTTCTGGGGCCAACGTCCTGACTTTC
TRBJ2-3,TRBV7-2,.,TRBD2,CASSVLRGGQYF,TGTGCCAGCAGCGTTCTTCGGGGGGGGCAGTATTTT
TRBJ2-7,TRBV11-3,few,TRBD2,CASSLTSADYEQYF,TGTGCCAGCAGCTTAACTAGCGCCGACTACGAGCAGTACTTC
TRBJ2-1,TRBV28,.,TRBD2,CASRGSAGTSGTNEQFF,TGTGCCAGCCGCGGTTCGGCCGGGACTAGCGGAACAAATGAGCAGTTCTTC
TRBJ2-1,TRBV14,.,TRBD2,CASKQVAGGSDEQFF,TGTGCCAGCAAACAAGTAGCGGGAGGGAGCGATGAGCAGTTCTTC
TRBJ2-1,TRBV9,.,TRBD1,CASEGTGPSGSYNEQFF,TGTGCCAGCGAGGGGACAGGACCTTCGGGCTCCTACAATGAGCAGTTCTTC
TRBJ1-1,TRBV5-1,.,.,CASSLAFYEGIGSATEAFF,TGCGCCAGCAGCTTGGCGTTTTATGAGGGAATTGGGTCGGCTACTGAAGCTTTCTTT
TRBJ2-7,TRBV18,.,TRBD2,CASSPPSGRAGPTEQYF,TGTGCCAGCTCACCACCCAGCGGGAGGGCCGGTCCTACCGAGCAGTACTTC
TRBJ1-1,TRBV2,.,TRBD1,CASSEGVRDRGVAEAFF,TGTGCCAGCAGTGAAGGGGTCCGGGACAGGGGAGTCGCTGAAGCTTTCTTT
TRBJ2-7,TRBV29-1,.,.,CSVRAGDSYEQYF,TGCAGCGTGAGGGCAGGAGACTCCTACGAGCAGTACTTC
TRBJ2-4,TRBV6-5,.,TRBD1,CASTAEGQGGNIQYF,TGTGCCAGCACGGCTGAGGGACAGGGAGGAAACATTCAGTACTTC
TRBJ1-1,TRBV4-1,.,.,CASSQDAGSGTEAFF,TGCGCCAGCAGCCAAGATGCGGGGAGCGGCACTGAAGCTTTCTTT
TRBJ2-2,TRBV28,.,TRBD1,CASSRGTGNTGELFF,TGTGCCAGCAGCCGCGGGACAGGGAACACCGGGGAGCTGTTTTTT
TRBJ1-1,TRBV6-5,.,.,CASTKGGEAFF,TGTGCCAGCACCAAGGGGGGGGAAGCTTTCTTT
TRBJ1-6,TRBV27,.,TRBD1,CASSRQGPDYNSPLHF,TGTGCCAGCAGCCGACAGGGGCCCGACTATAATTCACCCCTCCACTTT
TRBJ1-2,TRBV2,.,TRBD1,CASSSTDRSYGYTF,TGTGCCAGCAGTTCCACGGACAGGTCCTATGGCTACACCTTC
TRBJ1-1,TRBV23-1,.,.,CASSQDPGMENTEAFF,TGCGCCAGCAGTCAAGATCCAGGGATGGAGAACACTGAAGCTTTCTTT
TRBJ1-1,TRBV19,.,TRBD1,CASSVTGEKAFF,TGTGCCAGTAGTGTGACAGGGGAGAAAGCTTTCTTT
TRBJ2-5,TRBV5-1,.,TRBD2,CASSLYLAGEGETQYF,TGCGCCAGCAGCTTGTATCTAGCGGGAGAAGGGGAGACCCAGTACTTC
TRBJ1-2,TRBV6-1,.,.,CASSEQSGQGYGYTF,TGTGCCAGCAGTGAGCAGTCAGGGCAGGGCTATGGCTACACCTTC
TRBJ1-1,TRBV11-3,.,TRBD1,CASSSRDRGRVDTEAFF,TGTGCCAGCAGCTCCCGGGACAGGGGGCGGGTGGACACTGAAGCTTTCTTT
TRBJ2-3,TRBV11-2,.,TRBD2,CASSPVVAGAPDTQYF,TGTGCCAGCAGCCCAGTAGTAGCGGGAGCCCCAGATACGCAGTATTTT
TRBJ1-1,TRBV12-3/TRBV12-4,.,TRBD1,CASSLGGQGEAFF,TGTGCCAGCAGTTTAGGGGGACAGGGTGAAGCTTTCTTT
TRBJ1-6,TRBV6-5,.,TRBD1,CASSPGTGLGSPLHF,TGTGCCAGCAGTCCCGGGACAGGGTTGGGTTCACCCCTCCACTTT